The next 6 T cell receptor beta chains were all read from a single sample in a study of cytomegalovirus exposure and HLA in healthy donors. Both 60 Vbeta primers and 13 Jbeta primers went into the PCR. Only in-frame clones appear in the TCRdb table, and some are missing; sequencing was by immunoSEQ multiplex PCR. The sample has about 160,000 clones, just under 80% seen once. The sample was PBMCs. These receptors all stem from a woman aged 50 to 60 in good health and CMV-seronegative.

The chain has TRBV5-6 and TRBJ2-3, with 9 bases identical to TRBD1. With V trimmed by 4 bases and J by 4 bases, 13 bases remained unmatched. CDR1 is SGHDT, CDR2 YYEEEE, per germline. The CDR3 covers 17 residues. Here the CDR3 DNA reads TGTGCCAGCAGCCTGAAACAGGGGGCTATATCGGCAGATACGCAGTATTTT. Amino acid sequence: CASSLKQGAISADTQYF. The full variable domain, in which reference TRBV5-6 and TRBJ2-3 provide the parts outside the CDR3, is DAGVTQSPTHLIKTRGQQVTLRCSPKSGHDTVSWYQQALGQGPQFIFQYYEEEERQRGNFPDRFSGHQFPNYSSELNVNALLLGDSALYLCASSLKQGAISADTQYFGPGTRLTVL.

V and J are TRBV27 and TRBJ2-7; TRBD1 might be the D (5 bases). The CDR3 is 13 amino acids. The V and J ends lost 5 bases and 2 bases respectively, with 10 bases between them. Germline V lookup: CDR1 MNHEY, CDR2 SMNVEV (reference sequence). The CDR3 sequence: CASSPWGPYEQYF. CDR3 sequence (DNA): TGTGCCAGCAGTCCCTGGGGCCCCTACGAGCAGTACTTC.

The chain uses TRBV10-3 and TRBJ2-1, with 7 bases lining up with TRBD1. The V gene end was trimmed by 10 bases and the J gene end by 0 bases; junction bases not matched to a gene: 3. Germline V gene data show CDR1 as ENHRY and CDR2 as SYGVKD. The CDR3 is 13 residues long. This CDR3 reads CATRQGSYNEQFF. The CDR3 DNA is TGTGCCACCCGACAGGGCTCCTACAATGAGCAGTTCTTC.

This sequence joins TRBV6-5 and TRBJ1-3; D is possibly TRBD1 (6 bases). Germline CDR1 is MNHEY and CDR2 is SVGAGI. The CDR3 covers 16 residues. V lost 0 bases to trimming and J lost 2 bases, with 11 bases between them. CDR3 residues: CASSYSGQIAGNTIYF. The CDR3 nucleotides are TGTGCCAGCAGTTACTCCGGACAGATAGCTGGAAACACCATATATTTT.

V usage is TRBV5-6 and J usage is TRBJ2-2; 9 positions match TRBD1. The junction had 8 bases not matched to a gene; V was cut back by 3 bases and J by 5 bases. CDR3 length equals 16 residues. Looked up from germline, CDR1 is SGHDT and CDR2 is YYEEEE. CDR3 sequence (DNA): TGTGCCAGCAGCTCCCCACGGGACAGGGCTACCGGGGAGCTGTTTTTT. Translated: CASSSPRDRATGELFF. The complete variable domain, with remaining parts taken from reference TRBV5-6 and TRBJ2-2, reads DAGVTQSPTHLIKTRGQQVTLRCSPKSGHDTVSWYQQALGQGPQFIFQYYEEEERQRGNFPDRFSGHQFPNYSSELNVNALLLGDSALYLCASSSPRDRATGELFFGEGSRLTVL.

CDR3 DNA: TGCGCCAGCAGCTTGGACAGACCATATAATTCACCCCTCCACTTT. This codes for CASSLDRPYNSPLHF. The V and J genes are TRBV5-1 and TRBJ1-6; D is ambiguous. Germline lookup yields CDR1 SGHRS and CDR2 YFSETQ. The CDR3 extends over 15 amino acids. V lost 0 bases, J lost 4 bases, and 8 bases lay in between.